There are many counts of the clone carrying this T cell receptor (beta chain). Its target is not known. RNA transcripts served as the template for amplifying TCR beta CDR3 regions. The HTBI set primed first-round TCR CDR3 RT-PCR. One entry per CDR3 protein, called by TCRdb with MiXCR from the multiplex PCR reads. The sample lists under 350,000 distinct CDR3 sequences, approximately 17% seen once, with over 50% in the top ten. The data were obtained in a study of T cells in Graves' hyperthyroidism and ophthalmopathy. Study-level results: Through a model of 13 V-J features, ophthalmopathy was separated from stable hyperthyroidism. The model foresaw ophthalmopathy a median roughly 6.5 months prior to onset.

J gave up 3 bases and V 5 bases, and 6 bases lay outside the gene matches. Germline V gene data show CDR1 as SGHTA and CDR2 as FQGNSA. This CDR3 comprises 15 residues. The source is a woman aged 55 to 70 with Graves' ophthalmopathy. The rearrangement uses TRBV7-2 and TRBJ2-1; 8 bases align to TRBD1. Source material: blood. In nucleotides, the CDR3 is TGTGCCAGCAGCCAGCAGGGGGCTCGCTACAATGAGCAGTTCTTC. Encoded protein: CASSQQGARYNEQFF. The full variable domain, rest sourced from reference TRBV7-2 and TRBJ2-1, is GAGVSQSPSNKVTEKGKDVELRCDPISGHTALYWYRQSLGQGLEFLIYFQGNSAPDKSGLPSDRFSAERTGGSVSTLTIQRTQQEDSAVYLCASSQQGARYNEQFFGPGTRLTVL.